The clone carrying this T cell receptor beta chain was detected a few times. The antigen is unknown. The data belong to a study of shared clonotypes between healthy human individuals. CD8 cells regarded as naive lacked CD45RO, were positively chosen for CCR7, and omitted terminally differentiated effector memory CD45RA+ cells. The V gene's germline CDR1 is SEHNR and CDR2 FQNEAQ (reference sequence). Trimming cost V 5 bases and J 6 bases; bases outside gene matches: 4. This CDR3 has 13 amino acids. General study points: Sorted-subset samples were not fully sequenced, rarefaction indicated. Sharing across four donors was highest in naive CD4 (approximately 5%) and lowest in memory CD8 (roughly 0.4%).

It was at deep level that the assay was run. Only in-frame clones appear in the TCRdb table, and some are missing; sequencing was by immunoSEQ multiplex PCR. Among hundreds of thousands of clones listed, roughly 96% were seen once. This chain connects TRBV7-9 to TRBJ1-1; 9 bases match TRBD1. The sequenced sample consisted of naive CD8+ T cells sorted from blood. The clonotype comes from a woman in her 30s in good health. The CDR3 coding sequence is TGTGCCAGCAGCATTACAGGGGGCTCTGAAGCTTTCTTT. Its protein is CASSITGGSEAFF.